What follows is one TCR beta chain and its context. Its antigen is unknown. cDNA encoding TCR beta was synthesized via 5'RACE template switching incorporating UMIs. Using the 5' RACE reads, TCRdb records one entry per CDR3 protein without DNA. Its table records under 600,000 distinct CDR3 sequences. This specimen belongs to a study of T cells expressing NK-cell markers. The germline V gene encodes CDR1 SNHLY and CDR2 FYNNEI. CDR3 length: 15 amino acids. The study, taken as a whole, reports: There remained a lack of clarity about HCMV specificity of expanded NKG2C+ T cell clones. In a handful of donors, these clonotypes also led the CD3+CD56-NKG2C+ fraction.

Sequencing was performed on blood T cells: a sorted CD56 or NKG2C T cell subset, CD4+ or CD8+ T cells, or bulk PBMC T cells (not recorded which). This TCR derives from a woman aged 45-65 years in good health. This chain uses TRBV2 with TRBJ1-2. The CDR3 sequence is CASSEAEGLTYGYTF.